This TCR beta chain was sequenced for a study of human T cells and chemical hapten exposure. TCRdb used MiXCR to reprocess the 5' RACE reads, holding one entry per CDR3 protein. The table has roughly 81,000 distinct CDR3 sequences, roughly 15% seen once. V lost 4 bases to trimming and J lost 2 bases; unmatched junction nucleotides: 3. There are 14 residues in the CDR3. Germline-derived CDR1 and CDR2 are SGHNT and YYREEE (reference sequence). Total RNA was isolated from unfractionated whole blood. This clonotype was picked up a small number of times. This clonotype originated in a female donor in good health. The V and J genes are TRBV5-4 and TRBJ1-5; 7 bases map to TRBD1. The CDR3 DNA reads TGTGCCAGCAGCGTAGGGGGCGGCAATCAGCCCCAGCATTTT. Its translation is CASSVGGGNQPQHF.